This entry features one TCR beta chain sequence. Patients having uncontrolled infection, another autoimmune disease, pregnancy or lactation were not included. The PBMCs were taken from around 10 ml of fresh peripheral blood. This entry belongs to a study of T cells in Graves' hyperthyroidism and ophthalmopathy. About the study: Upon initial diagnosis and before any treatment, peripheral blood was collected.

Template material for amplifying TCR beta CDR3 regions consisted of RNA transcripts. With the HTBI primer set, the TCR CDR3 went through a first round of RT-PCR. Using its own MiXCR run on the multiplex PCR reads, TCRdb lists one record per CDR3 protein. The sample consists of about 600,000 distinct CDR3 sequences, around 14% of them appearing once. Per germline, CDR1 SGDLS and CDR2 YYNGEE. The CDR3 is 18 amino acids. V gave up 4 bases and J gave up 3 bases; unmatched junction bases: 10. The clonotype originates from a woman aged 18-29 years with Graves' ophthalmopathy. V usage is TRBV9 and J usage is TRBJ2-1, with TRBD2 identical over 13 bases. Material: blood. Here the CDR3 DNA reads TGTGCCAGCAGCTCACAGGGACTAGCGGGACCCAACTACAATGAGCAGTTCTTC. Residues: CASSSQGLAGPNYNEQFF.